This T cell receptor beta chain was identified in a study of cytomegalovirus exposure and HLA in healthy donors. Study-wide background: Early released data comprised around 85 million unique TCRs from HLA-typed donors.

In the case of this clone: Antigen specificity is unknown.

Whole-study findings and limits: A later analysis associated 16,951 TCR beta sequences with HLA alleles at a 0.05 false discovery rate.

The PCR had 60 Vbeta and 13 Jbeta primers. The repertoire was sequenced with immunoSEQ multiplex PCR; TCRdb's copy has only in-frame clones and lacks some. The sample carries roughly 98,000 clones, more than 60% recorded once. V lost 2 bases to trimming and J lost 7 bases; unmatched junction nucleotides: 6. Germline V gene sequence: CDR1 MNHEY, CDR2 SMNVEV (reference sequence). The CDR3 extends over 15 amino acids. The rearrangement links TRBV27 to TRBJ1-4; 8 bases align to TRBD1. The origin of this receptor is a man aged 18-30 years in good health and CMV-seropositive. The material sequenced was PBMCs. As DNA, the CDR3 is TGTGCCAGCAGTTTAGAGACAGGGGTGGGTGAAAAACTGTTTTTT. The encoded protein is CASSLETGVGEKLFF.